Given below is one T cell receptor beta chain in context. This clone's antigen is unknown. No much larger clone exists at a distance of one base, and base qualities are not known. This record belongs to a study of cytomegalovirus exposure and HLA in healthy donors (dated by TCRdb to about 2017). For the study in its entirety: In an earlier analysis of 450 to 750 of the donors, approximately 300 Gb of sequence data and just under 120 million unique TCR beta sequences from roughly 200 million T cells were reported. Four to six DR-DQ haplotypes were handled as single units for association and clustering, since linkage in the cohort was strong. A later genetic analysis took genome-wide SNP genotypes for about 55% of the 666 donors and used that subset as a discovery cohort. The study aimed to test whether signatures of past pathogen exposure could be identified by cataloging public T cell receptors. Typing coverage differed by locus: A, B, C, DRB1 and DQB1 were typed in roughly 620-630 donors, DQA1 in about 510, DPA1 in around 580, and DPB1 in 450 to 490. To predict cytomegalovirus infection status, the study combined high-throughput TCR immunosequencing, statistical association of individual TCRs with disease status, and machine learning. Rather than using new phenotypic data, the later analysis identified candidate immune exposures from TCR beta sequences and from how often those sequences occurred across donors. Donor age, sex, ethnicity and CMV serostatus were collected together with the repertoire data. On average, around 230,000 unique TCR beta nucleotide sequences were sequenced per donor among 350 to 400 genotyped donors of the cohort, with about 17% of those sequences being non-productive. The study used immunosequencing to profile the T cell repertoires of 666 subjects and linked those repertoires to cytomegalovirus serostatus. Among the roughly 410 genotyped donors, 75% to 90% belonged to the genetic ancestry cluster associated with self-reported Caucasian donors. To study patterns of TCR occurrence, a later analysis re-analyzed previously published TCR beta repertoires from around 700 donors and added high-resolution HLA genotyping. HLA typing included class I and class II loci at four-digit resolution. An early release covering about 600 HLA-typed donors comprised about 290 gigabases of sequencing data and approximately 85 million unique TCR sequences. Along with the roughly 700-subject first cohort, a separate validation cohort of around 120 different subjects was used. Every repertoire in the discovery cohort had been generated on one and the same sequencing platform. An earlier analysis of approximately 640 of the donors applied high-throughput TCR beta sequencing to assess whether each TCR beta V gene segment acted as functional or pseudogenic. Overall results and qualifications from the work: For the cohort, immune exposure information was limited to CMV serostatus. An earlier analysis of roughly 570 of the donors showed that most TCR beta V segments appeared in productive rearrangements either about 87% or about 30% of the time, which broadly matched IMGT annotations. In a later analysis, 16,951 TCR beta sequences were associated with specific HLA alleles at a false discovery rate of 0.05. When HLA alleles, especially DR and DQ, strongly co-occurred, TCR associations were difficult to assign to individual alleles. A group of highly shared sequence variants was considered likely to be a technical artifact of the sequencing pipeline. A later analysis found that HLA-associated TCR beta chains were more clonally expanded and had lower generation probabilities than equally common non-associated chains. Correlated functional status among segregating V segments might reflect linkage disequilibrium, but an unknown experimental factor could not be ruled out. In a later genetic analysis, fewer N-insertions in productive TCRs were reported among donors in an Asian-associated ancestry cluster than the roughly 640-donor mean. In vitro tests confirmed that a few of the cytomegalovirus-associated TCR beta chains recognize cytomegalovirus antigens. The classifier was reported to diagnose cytomegalovirus status with high specificity and sensitivity in both the original cohort and the validation cohort. Some IMGT-functional V segments, including TRBV6-2 and TRBV6-3, could not be told apart with the 87-base-pair reads, so those segments were excluded. In a later analysis, several top co-occurrence clusters were reported to appear linked to parvovirus B19, influenza, CMV and Epstein-Barr virus. Because counts were too low, roughly 17 rarely observed V segments, including chromosome 9 orphons, were left out of the earlier analysis of several hundred of the donors. It was suggested by the authors that the approach could potentially be generalized to other disease states and immunological phenotypes. A further reported finding was that TCR beta sequences accurately predicted the HLA-A and HLA-B alleles for most subjects in the first cohort. Most TCR sequences were observed very rarely across donors, whereas some public TCRs were present in many individuals. In the study, some 180 TCR beta chains were listed as associated with cytomegalovirus. Roughly uniform sequencing depth across donors was assumed in presence/absence analyses, although this assumption may not hold. Only TCR beta chains were sequenced in this cohort, and the absence of alpha or paired-chain data limited detectable features. According to a later analysis, TCR association rates differed among HLA loci, with DRB1 alleles showing the most associated TCRs and HLA-C alleles showing the fewest. In a later analysis, most CMV-associated TCR beta chains were found to appear HLA-restricted, with HLA associations seemingly driven largely by CMV exposure. Because HLA typing was missing for some donors at each locus, association tests included only the typed subset. A later genetic analysis associated a missense DCLRE1C variant with V-gene and J-gene trimming of TCR beta chains, and an independent cohort replicated the association.

In total, 500 to 700 healthy bone marrow donors made up the cohort. At the time of sampling, every cohort member was nominally healthy, though immune exposures that went unrecorded were likely present. The donor tested CMV seropositive, placing the donor among the 250 to 300 seropositive members of the cohort. Each donor provided a peripheral blood sample, and peripheral blood mononuclear cells were used for TCR beta sequencing. The Qiagen DNeasy Blood Extraction Kit was used to extract genomic DNA from the blood cell samples. Taken from cysteine to phenylalanine, the CDR3 has 17 residues. Only the CDR3 portion is preserved as DNA: 51 bases, with reading frame beginning at the first base. V loses 5 bases at its end and J loses 3 bases; junction bases beyond the gene matches: 6. The germline V gene encodes CDR1 SGHRS and CDR2 YFSETQ. Library prep was done by the immunoSEQ multiplex PCR assay. For the multiplex PCR, a mixture combining 60 forward primers for TCR Vbeta segments and 13 reverse primers for TCR Jbeta segments was used. The CDR3 region of rearranged TCR beta genes was amplified from genomic DNA with a multiplex PCR assay. The Illumina HiSeq System was used to sequence the amplified TCR beta libraries as 87-base-pair reads. As for the original processing: In a later analysis, 70 million to 95 million unique TCR beta chains were counted across the approximately 670 repertoires, and roughly 11 million of these chains were shared by at least two donors. Raw reads were error-corrected and collapsed into unique sequences by a nearest-neighbor algorithm in which closely related sequences were merged to remove PCR and sequencing errors. V, D and J gene segments were assigned by aligning CDR3 sequences to IMGT reference sequences. Each retained sequence needed at least a six-nucleotide match to both a V gene segment and a J gene segment. A rearrangement was called productive if the CDR3 had no stop codons and remained in frame with V and J, and every other rearrangement was called non-productive. Following IMGT convention, CDR3 was defined as the stretch from the second conserved V-encoded cysteine to the conserved J-encoded phenylalanine. Sequences without an unambiguous match to a single V gene segment were excluded from the earlier analysis of several hundred of the donors. An earlier analysis of almost 600 of the donors classified V segments as functional when productive rearrangements were above 56.7% and as segregating when the standard deviation between donors was above 5%. To diagnose cytomegalovirus status from the catalog of TCR beta chain sequences, a statistical classification framework was built. V and J gene assignment, in a later analysis, came from comparing TCR nucleotide sequences with IMGT/GENE-DB human TR gene sequences. Using the TCRdist pipeline, a later analysis assigned CDR3 sequences along with most-parsimonious VDJ recombination scenarios. A later analysis defined each TCR beta chain by its CDR3 amino acid sequence plus V-gene family, and excluded reads lacking a unique V-gene family. As a way to deal with suspected cross-contamination and a sequencing artifact, a later analysis dropped approximately 570 nucleotide sequences that were highly shared and had low generation probability. In a later analysis, a clonal expansion index for each public chain was calculated from normalized within-repertoire ranks of inferred template counts. In a later analysis, generation probabilities were computed using a VDJ recombination model fitted to out-of-frame rearrangements, and the results were checked against IGoR. In a later analysis, TCR-TCR, TCR-HLA and TCR-CMV co-occurrence was scored with hypergeometric tests, and a repertoire-size bias correction was applied to TCR pairs. To estimate false discovery rates, a later analysis permuted the HLA or CMV assignments 20 times. In a later analysis, co-occurring TCRs were grouped using DBSCAN, and TCRdist sequence similarity was added for clustering within HLA-allele-positive subsets. Repertoires with fewer than 30,000 or more than 120,000 public chains were left out of co-occurrence clustering, as were about five repertoires with anomalous nucleotide sharing. Entries here come from immuneACCESS through TCRdb and include only in-frame sequences with V and J called. Some clones fail to appear in such tables; in the studies checked, an unresolved V gene covers under half of the shortfall, and the cause of the remainder is unknown. The DNA gave D and trimming, while V, J and clone size come from that table. The sample has some 100,000 clones on record, less than 65% of them singletons. The top ten clonotypes cover roughly 6% of the sample.

Specimen: PBMCs. This receptor was identified in a woman under 40 in good health and CMV-seropositive. This chain is built from TRBV5-1 and TRBJ2-2; 14 of the junction bases match TRBD2. The CDR3 loop reads CASSYGTSGGYTGELFF. The nucleotide sequence reads TGCGCCAGCAGTTATGGGACTAGCGGGGGATACACCGGGGAGCTGTTTTTT.